This T cell receptor beta chain was documented in a study of persistence of HIV-infected CD4 T cells. This clone was recorded a few times. The antigen is unknown. Sequencing used immunoSEQ version 4 in survey mode. Sequenced by immunoSEQ multiplex PCR; TCRdb stores in-frame clones only, minus some. The sample holds about 64,000 clones; 65% to 75% are singletons and the top ten take approximately 1.7%. Study-wide findings and caveats: TCR oligoclonality correlated with proviral oligoclonality in the same sorted populations. Compared with CD3/CD28-stimulated cells, CMV- and Gag-responding cells showed lower TCRbeta richness.

Overlapping HIV-1 Gag 15-mer peptides at roughly 1 ug per peptide per mL were used. CD40L-negative CD69-negative CD45RO-high memory CD4+ T cells were sorted as populations depleted of antigen-responding cells. CD8-depleted PBMCs were stimulated about 17 hours with anti-CD28/CD49d costimulation, CD40-blocking antibody and enfuvirtide. J lost 2 bases, V lost 5 bases, and 9 bases had no gene match. This CDR3 is built from 15 residues. Germline V CDR1 and CDR2: MNHEY, SVGAGI. Here the sequenced sample was CD4+ T cells sorted from PBMCs after approximately 19-hour stimulation, taken from a patient who received antiretroviral therapy. The sequence came from an adult man with HIV who was CMV-seropositive. This rearrangement joins TRBV6-5 to TRBJ2-7; 7 bases line up with TRBD1. CDR3 DNA sequence: TGTGCCAGCAGTCCCTACAGGGGTGCCACCTACGAGCAGTACTTC. This codes for CASSPYRGATYEQYF.